What follows are 32 T cell receptor beta chains derived from one specimen sequenced in a study of control samples from healthy donors and cancer patients (dated by TCRdb to the early 2020s). Receptor libraries were prepared by the immunoSEQ multiplex PCR assay. TCRdb stores this immuneACCESS table with in-frame sequences only. Part of the clones is absent; in the studies checked, under half of the shortfall reflects unresolved V genes, and no reason is known for the rest. The sample table shows approximately 49,000 clones, and about 92% are seen once. Approximately 1.4% of the sample comes from the top ten. Material for sequencing was PBMCs. Receptors originate from a man between 35 and 55 years old with colorectal cancer.

The genes are TRBV20-1 and TRBJ2-7; D might be TRBD2 (5 bases). V dropped 6 bases and J dropped 2 bases, with 11 bases sitting between them. CDR3 length: 12 residues. Germline V gene sequence: CDR1 DFQATT, CDR2 SNEGSKA (reference sequence). The CDR3 loop is CSASAGTYEQYF. The CDR3 DNA reads TGCAGTGCCAGTGCCGGGACCTACGAGCAGTACTTC.

This clone has just one count. The chain combines TRBV3-1 (or the pseudogene TRBV3-2) with TRBJ2-7; D tentatively reads TRBD1 or TRBD2 (5 bases each). Trimming took 1 base from V and 0 from J, leaving 13 bases between them. In germline, CDR1 is LGHDT, CDR2 YNNKEL (reference sequence). The CDR3 is 16 amino acids. The CDR3 DNA reads as TGTGCCAGCAGCCAAGCCGGGACCTATAGCTCCTACGAGCAGTACTTC. Its translation: CASSQAGTYSSYEQYF.

The rearrangement joins TRBV6-5 to TRBJ2-3, with a weak D call TRBD2 (6 bases). This CDR3 comprises 16 residues. V was cut by 4 bases and J by 1 base, with 15 bases left in between. The germline gives CDR1 MNHEY, CDR2 SVGAGI. The CDR3 coding sequence is TGTGCCAGCAGTTCGAGGACTACTCCCGGCACAGATACGCAGTATTTT. Translated: CASSSRTTPGTDTQYF.

The chain joins TRBV28 to TRBJ2-7; 8 nucleotides align to TRBD2. Germline assignment: CDR1 MDHEN and CDR2 SYDVKM. Losses at the gene ends were 5 bases for V and 1 base for J; bases not matched to a gene: 7. The CDR3 spans 15 residues. The CDR3 DNA sequence: TGTGCCAGCAGTCCGGGACTAGGCTTGTCCTACGAGCAGTACTTC. It encodes CASSPGLGLSYEQYF.

The rearrangement joins TRBV6-5 to TRBJ2-3, with D hard to call. The CDR3 length is 14 residues. Germline CDR1 is MNHEY and CDR2 is SVGAGI. V was clipped by 2 bases and J by 2 bases, with 8 bases between them. The CDR3 DNA follows: TGTGCCAGCAGTTACGGGTCGGACACAGATACGCAGTATTTT. Its translation is CASSYGSDTDTQYF.

V gene TRBV6-5 combines with J gene TRBJ2-7, with TRBD2 as a possible D gene (5 bases). Germline values: CDR1 MNHEY, CDR2 SVGAGI. The CDR3 totals 15 residues. V was cut by 6 bases and J by 1 base, with 16 bases left in between. CDR3 bases: TGTGCCAGCAGCACACCGGGATCTCGTTCCTACGAGCAGTACTTC. This gives the protein CASSTPGSRSYEQYF.

V and J are TRBV5-1 and TRBJ1-1; no firm D call. The CDR3 loop spans 13 amino acids. Germline V gene sequence: CDR1 SGHRS, CDR2 YFSETQ. The V end lost 2 bases, the J end lost 1 base, and 6 bases lay between the germline ends. Here the CDR3 reads CASSFERNTEAFF. CDR3 bases: TGCGCCAGCAGCTTTGAAAGGAACACTGAAGCTTTCTTT. Looking up the rest from reference TRBV5-1 and TRBJ1-1 gives the full variable domain: KAGVTQTPRYLIKTRGQQVTLSCSPISGHRSVSWYQQTPGQGLQFLFEYFSETQRNKGNFPGRFSGRQFSNSRSEMNVSTLELGDSALYLCASSFERNTEAFFGQGTRLTVV.

The V and J genes are TRBV5-4 and TRBJ2-7; 8 nucleotides line up with TRBD1. CDR3 length: 14 amino acids. Per the germline V gene, CDR1 is SGHNT and CDR2 is YYREEE (reference sequence). With V trimmed by 4 bases and J by 0 bases, 3 bases remained unmatched. CDR3 coding DNA: TGTGCCAGCAGCCCGGACAGGGACTCCTACGAGCAGTACTTC. It is translated as CASSPDRDSYEQYF. Variable domain in full (rest from reference TRBV5-4 and TRBJ2-7): ETGVTQSPTHLIKTRGQQVTLRCSSQSGHNTVSWYQQALGQGPQFIFQYYREEENGRGNFPPRFSGLQFPNYSSELNVNALELDDSALYLCASSPDRDSYEQYFGPGTRLTVT.

The chain couples TRBV29-1 to TRBJ2-7; no reliable D call. The V end lost 4 bases, the J end lost 2 bases, and 21 bases lay between the germline ends. Germline CDR1 SQVTM, CDR2 ANQGSEA. The CDR3 has 16 amino acids. CDR3 DNA sequence: TGCAGCGTTGCCGGAGCTCTCAGTAGTGGAACCTACGAGCAGTACTTC. Protein: CSVAGALSSGTYEQYF.

This clone was recorded only once. The chain is built from TRBV7-8 and TRBJ1-1, with 7 bases that match TRBD1. CDR1 is SGHVS and CDR2 is FQNEAQ in the germline V gene. CDR3 length: 17 amino acids. J lost 0 bases, V lost 4 bases, and 11 bases had no gene match. CDR3 region: CASSYRPTGQLNTEAFF. DNA for the CDR3: TGTGCCAGCAGCTACCGGCCCACGGGACAGCTGAACACTGAAGCTTTCTTT.

V is TRBV29-1 and J is TRBJ2-1; D is unresolved. This CDR3 region has 13 residues. CDR1 is SQVTM, CDR2 ANQGSEA, per germline. V lost 6 bases, J lost 1 base, and 10 bases lay in between. The CDR3: CSVGSVSYNEQFF. CDR3 coding DNA: TGCAGCGTCGGGTCGGTATCCTACAATGAGCAGTTCTTC.

The rearrangement uses TRBV5-8 and TRBJ2-1; 9 bases match TRBD1. CDR3 length equals 13 residues. Germline CDR1 and CDR2: SGHTS and YDEGEE. The junction had 8 bases not matched to a gene; V was cut back by 4 bases and J by 12 bases. The CDR3 nucleotides are TGTGCCAGCAGCCCAGACAGGGGGTATGGGCAGTTCTTC. Its translation is CASSPDRGYGQFF. The full variable domain, with the rest looked up from reference TRBV5-8 and TRBJ2-1, is EAGVTQSPTHLIKTRGQQATLRCSPISGHTSVYWYQQALGLGLQFLLWYDEGEERNRGNFPPRFSGRQFPNYSSELNVNALELEDSALYLCASSPDRGYGQFFGPGTRLTVL.

The J gene is TRBJ2-7, the V gene TRBV9; 7 bases align to TRBD2. Germline-derived CDR1 and CDR2 are SGDLS and YYNGEE. This CDR3 is built from 14 residues. J lost 0 bases, V lost 1 base, and 1 base had no gene match. CDR3 amino acids: CASSVLADSYEQYF. CDR3 sequence (DNA): TGTGCCAGCAGCGTACTAGCGGACTCCTACGAGCAGTACTTC.

This rearrangement joins TRBV3-1 (or the pseudogene TRBV3-2) to TRBJ2-5, with unresolved D. This CDR3 contains 12 residues. The germline V gene has CDR1 LGHDT and CDR2 YNNKEL (reference sequence). The V end was cut by 4 bases, the J end by 4 bases, with 7 bases between. The CDR3: CASSLVRETQYF. The CDR3 DNA reads as TGTGCCAGCAGCCTTGTACGAGAGACCCAGTACTTC.

This chain joins TRBV9 and TRBJ2-7; no clear D gene. Germline assignment: CDR1 SGDLS and CDR2 YYNGEE. The CDR3 has 17 residues. Trimming shortened V by 4 bases and J by 4 bases, and 24 bases separated the two germline ends. The CDR3 DNA follows: TGTGCCAGCAGCCCTTCCTACAGATTAGTAAATGTATACGAGCAGTACTTC. This codes for CASSPSYRLVNVYEQYF.

The gene calls are TRBV11-2 and TRBJ2-1; 9 nucleotides agree with TRBD2. The V and J ends lost 5 bases and 3 bases, in that order; junction bases with no gene match: 5. The length of the CDR3 is 15 residues. CDR1 and CDR2 from the germline V gene are SGHAT and FQNNGV. The CDR3 bases are TGTGCCAGCAGCATTAGCGGGAGTAGCTACAATGAGCAGTTCTTC. It yields the protein CASSISGSSYNEQFF.

J is TRBJ1-1 and V is TRBV3-1 (or the pseudogene TRBV3-2); D possibly corresponds to TRBD1 (5 bases). This CDR3 region has 12 residues. Germline V gives CDR1 LGHDT, CDR2 YNNKEL (reference sequence). Trimming took off 4 bases at V and 8 bases at J, with 11 bases between the two ends. The CDR3 protein is CASSRGEAEAFF. DNA of the CDR3: TGTGCCAGCAGCCGAGGGGAAGCGGAAGCTTTCTTT.

The chain carries TRBV30 and TRBJ1-6; D is unclear. The V gene's germline CDR1 is GTSNPN and CDR2 SVGIG (reference sequence). V dropped 0 bases and J dropped 9 bases, with 12 bases sitting between them. The CDR3 sequence is 14 residues long. The CDR3 nucleotides read TGTGCCTGGAGTGTTGGGGTCTTTGGTTCACCCCTCCACTTT. It encodes CAWSVGVFGSPLHF.

The chain uses TRBV30 and TRBJ1-4; no firm D call. The germline gives CDR1 GTSNPN, CDR2 SVGIG (reference sequence). CDR3 length equals 15 residues. V shed 0 bases and J shed 3 bases, with 11 bases lying between them. Here the CDR3 reads CAWSVLRLANEKLFF. DNA of the CDR3: TGTGCCTGGAGTGTACTGCGGTTGGCTAATGAAAAACTGTTTTTT.

V and J are TRBV5-6 and TRBJ2-4, with D perhaps TRBD2 (7 bases). This CDR3 is 15 amino acids long. Germline assignment: CDR1 SGHDT and CDR2 YYEEEE. The V end lost 2 bases, the J end lost 5 bases, and 14 bases lay between the germline ends. The CDR3 bases are TGTGCCAGCAGCTTACCAGGGGAGGGTCAAAACATTCAGTACTTC. This translates into CASSLPGEGQNIQYF.

The V call is TRBV7-9, the J call TRBJ2-1, with no clear D. V lost 5 bases and J 6 bases, leaving 14 bases between the germline ends. This CDR3 spans 14 amino acids. The germline CDR1 and CDR2 sequences are SEHNR and FQNEAQ (reference sequence). The CDR3 is CASSPPRASNEQFF. The CDR3 coding sequence is TGTGCCAGCAGCCCCCCCCGGGCGTCCAATGAGCAGTTCTTC.

The chain couples TRBV14 to TRBJ2-1, with 10 bases fitting TRBD2. CDR1 and CDR2 (germline): SGHDN, FVKESK. CDR3 length: 16 residues. V gave up 4 bases and J gave up 7 bases; unmatched junction bases: 10. Written as DNA, the CDR3 is TGTGCCAGCAGCCCCCGGGGAGCGGGAGGGCTGAATGAGCAGTTCTTC. It translates to CASSPRGAGGLNEQFF.

About this clone itself: The germline gene is not matched at one end of the junction; a read error may be the cause. Other nucleotide sequences from this sample produce the same CDR3. The chain links TRBV7-2 to TRBJ1-2; the D gene is possibly TRBD1 (6 bases). This CDR3 is built from 14 residues. Germline V gene data show CDR1 as SGHTA and CDR2 as FQGNSA. The CDR3 protein is CASSSDRANYGYTF. DNA of the CDR3: TGCGCCAGCAGCTCGGACAGAGCCAACTATGGCTACACCTTC.

The gene calls are TRBV16 and TRBJ2-1, with 7 positions matching TRBD2. J was trimmed by 2 bases and V by 6 bases; bases with no gene match: 10. There are 16 residues in the CDR3. Looked up from germline, CDR1 is KGHSY and CDR2 is FQNENV. The CDR3 DNA is TGTGCCAGCAGTTCTCCAGGGCGGGGGACCTACAATGAGCAGTTCTTC. This encodes CASSSPGRGTYNEQFF.

The chain combines TRBV11-2 with TRBJ1-4; the D is unclear. The CDR3 contains 15 residues. Germline assignment: CDR1 SGHAT and CDR2 FQNNGV. Trimming pared 5 bases from V and 3 bases from J, leaving 13 bases between. The CDR3: CASSPQPAANEKLFF. The CDR3, as DNA: TGTGCCAGCAGCCCCCAGCCGGCAGCTAATGAAAAACTGTTTTTT.

The chain couples TRBV6-5 to TRBJ1-6, with 7 bases matching TRBD1. CDR3 size: 13 residues. V was clipped by 5 bases and J by 6 bases; unmatched bases: 1. From germline, CDR1 is MNHEY and CDR2 SVGAGI. CDR3 sequence reads: CASSQGGNSPLHF. The CDR3 DNA reads TGTGCCAGCAGTCAGGGGGGTAATTCACCCCTCCACTTT.

Notes on this clone: Other DNA sequences in the same sample also yield this CDR3. The chain carries TRBV5-4 and TRBJ2-7; TRBD1 is a possible D gene (5 bases). Trimming cost V 3 bases and J 0 bases, with 7 bases left between them. CDR1 and CDR2 from the germline V gene are SGHNT and YYREEE (reference sequence). CDR3 length: 13 amino acids. The CDR3: CASSWGDSYEQYF. DNA of the CDR3: TGTGCCAGCAGCTGGGGCGACTCCTACGAGCAGTACTTC.

CDR3 region: CAIAGGTQPQHF. As DNA, the CDR3 is TGTGCCATTGCAGGGGGCACTCAGCCCCAGCATTTT. This chain uses TRBV28 with TRBJ1-5; 8 nucleotides match TRBD1. J lost 6 bases, V lost 10 bases, and 5 bases had no gene match. In germline, CDR1 is MDHEN, CDR2 SYDVKM. CDR3 length: 12 amino acids. Combining the CDR3 with reference TRBV28 and TRBJ1-5 gives the whole variable domain DVKVTQSSRYLVKRTGEKVFLECVQDMDHENMFWYRQDPGLGLRLIYFSYDVKMKEKGDIPEGYSVSREKKERFSLILESASTNQTSMYLCAIAGGTQPQHFGDGTRLSIL.

This clone showed up just once. The V and J genes are TRBV28 and TRBJ1-4; the D gene is possibly TRBD1 (5 bases). CDR1 is MDHEN and CDR2 is SYDVKM in the germline V gene. V shed 5 bases and J shed 3 bases, with 16 bases lying between them. This CDR3 comprises 16 residues. Written as DNA, the CDR3 is TGTGCCAGCAGTCAGGGACGGCTCCCCTCTAATGAAAAACTGTTTTTT. Encoded protein: CASSQGRLPSNEKLFF. Filled out from reference TRBV28 and TRBJ1-4, the complete variable domain reads DVKVTQSSRYLVKRTGEKVFLECVQDMDHENMFWYRQDPGLGLRLIYFSYDVKMKEKGDIPEGYSVSREKKERFSLILESASTNQTSMYLCASSQGRLPSNEKLFFGSGTQLSVL.

V gene TRBV7-8 combines with J gene TRBJ1-2; 8 nucleotides line up with TRBD1. Germline trimming cut 5 bases from V and 8 bases from J; bases unmatched to any gene: 13. The CDR3 runs 15 residues. Germline lookup yields CDR1 SGHVS and CDR2 FQNEAQ. The CDR3 region is CASSAPGTGSRGYTF. CDR3 in DNA: TGTGCCAGCAGCGCCCCAGGGACAGGTTCCAGGGGCTACACCTTC. Full variable domain (rest looked up from reference TRBV7-8 and TRBJ1-2): GAGVSQSPRYKVAKRGQDVALRCDPISGHVSLFWYQQALGQGPEFLTYFQNEAQLDKSGLPSDRFFAERPEGSVSTLKIQRTQQEDSAVYLCASSAPGTGSRGYTFGSGTRLTVV.

The V and J genes are TRBV2 and TRBJ1-5, with D uncertain. Germline CDR1 is SNHLY and CDR2 is FYNNEI. Trimming took 6 bases from V and 5 from J, leaving 17 bases between them. This CDR3 has 15 residues. For the CDR3, the DNA is TGTGCCAGCAGGGCAACCGGGTCAACCCATCAGCCCCAGCATTTT. Its protein is CASRATGSTHQPQHF.

The gene calls are TRBV10-2 and TRBJ2-3; a weak D match, TRBD2 (5 bases). The CDR3 length is 14 residues. Germline CDR1 and CDR2: WSHSY and SAAADI. V lost 8 bases and J 0 bases, leaving 12 bases between the germline ends. CDR3 sequence: CASRHRGSTDTQYF. DNA for the CDR3: TGCGCCAGCCGACATAGAGGGAGCACAGATACGCAGTATTTT.